The clone carrying this TCR beta chain is judged medium-sized. J was trimmed by 0 bases and V by 6 bases; bases with no gene match: 0. Germline-derived CDR1 and CDR2 are PRHDT and FYEKMQ (reference sequence). This CDR3 spans 14 amino acids. These data belong to a study of technical replicates of blood from a few donors. Profiling relied on immunoSEQ multiplex PCR, and the TCRdb table lists in-frame clones only, not all of them. Among around 65,000 clones, approximately 88% were seen once, and the ten largest hold 3.5% to 5%. The sequence derives from a human donor in good health. Some clones in this sample may be carry-over from other donors' samples. Material: PBMCs. This sequence joins TRBV13 and TRBJ2-5; 11 positions match TRBD1. Here the CDR3 DNA reads TGTGCCAGCAGGGGACAGGGGGACCAAGAGACCCAGTACTTC. Its protein is CASRGQGDQETQYF.